This T cell receptor (beta chain) came from a study of blood T cell repertoires in COVID-19. Study-wide context: Sources were T cells, B-cell-depleted T cells, or PBMCs; the material itself was cDNA or gDNA.

In the original workflow: Estimation of nucleated cell counts was performed using reference gene primer amplification. Clones were read by immunoSEQ multiplex PCR, and TCRdb kept only the in-frame ones, dropping some. That table is the source of V, J and clone size, and D and trimming were worked out from the DNA. This sample has under 50,000 clones, with around 86% found just once. The sample taken for sequencing was peripheral blood. The clonotype comes from a man in his forties with active COVID-19.

CDR3 loop: CSVGDRGMSGYTF. CDR3 sequence (DNA): TGCAGCGTCGGGGACAGGGGAATGTCGGGCTACACCTTC. V and J are TRBV29-1 and TRBJ1-2; 10 bases line up with TRBD1. V shed 6 bases and J 8 bases; nucleotides not matched to a gene: 9. Germline lookup yields CDR1 SQVTM and CDR2 ANQGSEA. The CDR3 covers 13 residues.